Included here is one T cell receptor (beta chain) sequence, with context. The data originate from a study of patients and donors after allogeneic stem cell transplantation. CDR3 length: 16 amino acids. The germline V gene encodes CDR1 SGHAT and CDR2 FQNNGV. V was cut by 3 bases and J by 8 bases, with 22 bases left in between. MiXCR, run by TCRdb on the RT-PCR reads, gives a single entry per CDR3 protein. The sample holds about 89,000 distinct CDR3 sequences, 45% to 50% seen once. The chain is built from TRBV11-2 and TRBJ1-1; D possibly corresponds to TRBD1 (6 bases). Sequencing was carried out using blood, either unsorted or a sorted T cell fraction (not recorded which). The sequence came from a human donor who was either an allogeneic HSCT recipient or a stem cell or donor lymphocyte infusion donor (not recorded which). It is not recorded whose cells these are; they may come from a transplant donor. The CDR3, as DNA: TGTGCCAGCAGCTTTTGGTCCGGGACACTCCCCCGCGAAGCTTTCTTT. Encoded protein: CASSFWSGTLPREAFF.